Here is one T cell receptor (beta chain) with its context. Libraries were prepared by immunoSEQ multiplex PCR; TCRdb keeps only in-frame clonotypes and omits some of them. Of around 250,000 clones in the sample, around 89% were seen once. This CDR3 has 13 amino acids. V was trimmed by 4 bases and J by 7 bases, leaving 13 bases between them. Germline CDR1 is MNHEY and CDR2 is SMNVEV (reference sequence). This sample was included in a study of blood T cell repertoires in COVID-19. All enrollees were about 18 to 89 years old and from around 25 US areas. Cohort allocation depended upon clinical history that participants reported.

The source is a woman aged 30 to 39 who had recovered from COVID-19. Material: PBMCs or T cells enriched from blood (not recorded which). The chain is built from TRBV27 and TRBJ1-2; possible D gene TRBD1, 6 bases. Written as DNA, the CDR3 is TGTGCCAGCAGTTGGGGGCAAGGTCGTGGCTACACCTTC. The encoded protein is CASSWGQGRGYTF.